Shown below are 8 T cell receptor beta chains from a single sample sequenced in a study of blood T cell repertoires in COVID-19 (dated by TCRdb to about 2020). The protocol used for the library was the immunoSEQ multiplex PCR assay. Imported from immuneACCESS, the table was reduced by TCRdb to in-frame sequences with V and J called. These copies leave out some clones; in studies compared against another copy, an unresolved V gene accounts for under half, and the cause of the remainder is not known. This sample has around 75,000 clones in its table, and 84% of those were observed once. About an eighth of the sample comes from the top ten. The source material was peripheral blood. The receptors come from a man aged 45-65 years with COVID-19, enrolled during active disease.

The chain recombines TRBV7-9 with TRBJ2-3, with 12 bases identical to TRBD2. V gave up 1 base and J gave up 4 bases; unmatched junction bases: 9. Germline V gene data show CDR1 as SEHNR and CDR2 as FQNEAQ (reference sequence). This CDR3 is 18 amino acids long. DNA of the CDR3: TGTGCCAGCAGCTTAGATCTAGCGGGGGGGCTTCGCGCAGATACGCAGTATTTT. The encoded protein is CASSLDLAGGLRADTQYF. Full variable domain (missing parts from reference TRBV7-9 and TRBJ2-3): DTGVSQNPRHKITKRGQNVTFRCDPISEHNRLYWYRQTLGQGPEFLTYFQNEAQLEKSRLLSDRFSAERPKGSFSTLEIQRTEQGDSAMYLCASSLDLAGGLRADTQYFGPGTRLTVL.

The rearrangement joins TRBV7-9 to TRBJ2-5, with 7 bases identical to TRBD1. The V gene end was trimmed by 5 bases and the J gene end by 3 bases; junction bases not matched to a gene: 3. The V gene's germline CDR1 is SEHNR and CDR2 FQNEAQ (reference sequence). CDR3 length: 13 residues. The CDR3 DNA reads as TGTGCCAGCAGCGGCAGGGGGAAAGAGACCCAGTACTTC. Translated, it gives CASSGRGKETQYF.

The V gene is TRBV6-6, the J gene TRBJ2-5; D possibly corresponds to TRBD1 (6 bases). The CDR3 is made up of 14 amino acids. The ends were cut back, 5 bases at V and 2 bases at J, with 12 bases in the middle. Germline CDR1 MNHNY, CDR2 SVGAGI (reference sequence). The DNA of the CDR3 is TGTGCCAGCAGTCACGTACAGGGACAAGAGACCCAGTACTTC. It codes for CASSHVQGQETQYF.

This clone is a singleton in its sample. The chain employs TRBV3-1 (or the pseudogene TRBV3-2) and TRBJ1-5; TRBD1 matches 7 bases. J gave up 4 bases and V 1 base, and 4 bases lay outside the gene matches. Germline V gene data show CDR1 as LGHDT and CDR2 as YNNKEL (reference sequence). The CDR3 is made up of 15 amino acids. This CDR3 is CASSQGIQGNQPQHF. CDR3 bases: TGTGCCAGCAGCCAAGGTATACAGGGGAATCAGCCCCAGCATTTT.

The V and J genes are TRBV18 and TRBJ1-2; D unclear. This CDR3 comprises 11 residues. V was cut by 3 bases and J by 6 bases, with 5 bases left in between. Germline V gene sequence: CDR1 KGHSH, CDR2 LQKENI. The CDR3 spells CASSPSHGYTF. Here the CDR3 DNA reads TGTGCCAGCTCACCGAGTCATGGCTACACCTTC.

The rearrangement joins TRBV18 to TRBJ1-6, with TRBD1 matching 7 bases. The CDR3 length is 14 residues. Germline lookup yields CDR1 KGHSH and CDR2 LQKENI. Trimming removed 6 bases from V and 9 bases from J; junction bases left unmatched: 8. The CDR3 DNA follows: TGTGCCAGCTCCCTCGGACAGGCCGTTTCACCCCTCCACTTT. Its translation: CASSLGQAVSPLHF.

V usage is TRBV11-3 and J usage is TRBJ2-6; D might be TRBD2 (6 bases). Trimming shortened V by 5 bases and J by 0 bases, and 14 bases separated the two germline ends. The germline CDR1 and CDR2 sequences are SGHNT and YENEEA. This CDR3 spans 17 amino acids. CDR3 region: CASSPGTESSGANVLTF. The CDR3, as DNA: TGTGCCAGCAGCCCCGGGACTGAGAGCTCTGGGGCCAACGTCCTGACTTTC.

Here the CDR3 DNA reads TGTGCCAGCAGCGCGGATACGAACACTGAAGCTTTCTTT. Translated: CASSADTNTEAFF. V gene TRBV11-2 combines with J gene TRBJ1-1; D ambiguous. The CDR3 has 13 amino acids. Trimming took 5 bases from V and 1 from J, leaving 8 bases between them. Germline V lookup: CDR1 SGHAT, CDR2 FQNNGV.